This is a list of T cell receptor beta chains from one sample in a study of T cell responses to AZD1222 COVID-19 vaccine. Sequenced by immunoSEQ multiplex PCR; TCRdb stores in-frame clones only, minus some. The table records roughly 150,000 clones, around nine tenths of them present only once. The specimen comprised peripheral blood, sampled on day 0 of AZD1222 vaccination. The receptor source for this set is an adult in good health. The CDR3 runs from the conserved cysteine through the conserved F or W. The order of the fields is D gene, V gene, J gene, clone size, CDR3 protein, CDR3 DNA. The D gene is left open where the match is weak. Clone size is stated in some rows and not others, as once, few, many or a class when expanded.

d_call: .
v_call: TRBV27
j_call: TRBJ1-6
clone_size: .
cdr3_aa: CASSSRQGSPLHF
cdr3_nt: TGTGCCAGCAGTTCACGCCAAGGATCACCCCTCCACTTT

d_call: .
v_call: TRBV27
j_call: TRBJ1-1
clone_size: .
cdr3_aa: CASSPIGRNTEAFF
cdr3_nt: TGTGCCAGCAGTCCCATCGGACGAAACACTGAAGCTTTCTTT

d_call: .
v_call: TRBV30
j_call: TRBJ2-1
clone_size: .
cdr3_aa: CAWSVRLNNEQFF
cdr3_nt: TGTGCCTGGAGTGTACGTCTCAACAATGAGCAGTTCTTC

d_call: TRBD1
v_call: TRBV9
j_call: TRBJ1-1
clone_size: once
cdr3_aa: CASSRQGGTEAFF
cdr3_nt: TGTGCCAGCAGCCGGCAGGGGGGAACTGAAGCTTTCTTT

d_call: .
v_call: TRBV28
j_call: TRBJ1-2
clone_size: once
cdr3_aa: CASSLSSGDYGYTF
cdr3_nt: TGTGCCAGCAGTTTATCCTCCGGTGACTATGGCTACACCTTC

d_call: .
v_call: TRBV4-1
j_call: TRBJ2-7
clone_size: .
cdr3_aa: CASSQDPSGSSYEQYF
cdr3_nt: TGCGCCAGCAGCCAAGATCCAAGCGGTAGCTCCTACGAGCAGTACTTC

d_call: TRBD2
v_call: TRBV7-9
j_call: TRBJ2-7
clone_size: .
cdr3_aa: CASSSGGALYEQYF
cdr3_nt: TGTGCCAGCAGCTCGGGGGGGGCCCTTTACGAGCAGTACTTC

d_call: .
v_call: TRBV9
j_call: TRBJ1-2
clone_size: .
cdr3_aa: CASSVESSVTATYGYTF
cdr3_nt: TGTGCCAGCAGCGTAGAGTCCTCTGTGACAGCGACCTATGGCTACACCTTC

d_call: TRBD1
v_call: TRBV13
j_call: TRBJ2-7
clone_size: .
cdr3_aa: CASSQGQQAYEQYF
cdr3_nt: TGTGCCAGCAGCCAGGGACAGCAAGCCTACGAGCAGTACTTC

d_call: TRBD2
v_call: TRBV11-3
j_call: TRBJ2-1
clone_size: .
cdr3_aa: CASSPGGGDYNEQFF
cdr3_nt: TGTGCCAGCAGCCCTGGGGGAGGGGATTACAATGAGCAGTTCTTC

d_call: TRBD1
v_call: TRBV24-1
j_call: TRBJ1-4
clone_size: .
cdr3_aa: CATSDTGGAEKLFF
cdr3_nt: TGTGCCACCAGTGATACAGGGGGCGCAGAAAAACTGTTTTTT

d_call: .
v_call: TRBV7-2
j_call: TRBJ2-7
clone_size: once
cdr3_aa: CASSLVADRSYEQYF
cdr3_nt: TGTGCCAGCAGCTTAGTAGCGGACCGCTCCTACGAGCAGTACTTC

d_call: TRBD1
v_call: TRBV5-6
j_call: TRBJ2-7
clone_size: .
cdr3_aa: CASSPTGGYEQYF
cdr3_nt: TGTGCCAGCAGCCCGACAGGGGGCTACGAGCAGTACTTC

d_call: .
v_call: TRBV24-1
j_call: TRBJ2-5
clone_size: once
cdr3_aa: CATSVGRGETQYF
cdr3_nt: TGTGCCACCAGTGTGGGACGAGGGGAGACCCAGTACTTC

d_call: .
v_call: TRBV5-5
j_call: TRBJ2-7
clone_size: .
cdr3_aa: CASSYGSGRITTPEQYF
cdr3_nt: TGTGCCAGCAGCTACGGTTCGGGCAGAATAACCACCCCCGAGCAGTACTTC

d_call: TRBD1
v_call: TRBV7-6
j_call: TRBJ2-7
clone_size: .
cdr3_aa: CASSPETGDPYEQYF
cdr3_nt: TGTGCCAGCAGCCCAGAGACAGGGGATCCCTACGAGCAGTACTTC

d_call: .
v_call: TRBV6-4
j_call: TRBJ2-1
clone_size: .
cdr3_aa: CASSDSPLSSYNEQFF
cdr3_nt: TGTGCCAGCAGTGACTCACCGCTTAGCTCCTACAATGAGCAGTTCTTC

d_call: .
v_call: TRBV5-4
j_call: TRBJ2-7
clone_size: .
cdr3_aa: CASSLRGYEQYF
cdr3_nt: TGTGCCAGCAGCTTGAGGGGCTACGAGCAGTACTTC

d_call: .
v_call: TRBV2
j_call: TRBJ1-3
clone_size: .
cdr3_aa: CASSETGNTIYF
cdr3_nt: TGTGCCAGCAGTGAAACTGGAAACACCATATATTTT

d_call: .
v_call: TRBV19
j_call: TRBJ2-7
clone_size: .
cdr3_aa: CASSKRATYEQYF
cdr3_nt: TGTGCCAGTAGTAAAAGGGCCACCTACGAGCAGTACTTC

d_call: TRBD2
v_call: TRBV14
j_call: TRBJ2-1
clone_size: .
cdr3_aa: CASSRNLAGNSYNEQFF
cdr3_nt: TGTGCCAGCAGCCGCAACTTAGCGGGAAACTCCTACAATGAGCAGTTCTTC

d_call: .
v_call: TRBV6-5
j_call: TRBJ1-2
clone_size: .
cdr3_aa: CASSYAGGGYTF
cdr3_nt: TGTGCCAGCAGTTACGCTGGAGGGGGCTACACCTTC

d_call: .
v_call: TRBV5-1
j_call: TRBJ2-5
clone_size: few
cdr3_aa: CASSQDGSQETQYF
cdr3_nt: TGCGCCAGCAGCCAGGACGGCTCTCAAGAGACCCAGTACTTC

d_call: .
v_call: TRBV7-9
j_call: TRBJ1-1
clone_size: .
cdr3_aa: CASSLQGLNTEAFF
cdr3_nt: TGTGCCAGCAGCTTACAGGGGCTGAACACTGAAGCTTTCTTT

d_call: .
v_call: TRBV12-1
j_call: TRBJ2-7
clone_size: once
cdr3_aa: CASSFEQRETYEQYF
cdr3_nt: TGTGCCAGCAGCTTTGAGCAGCGGGAGACGTACGAGCAGTACTTC

d_call: .
v_call: TRBV4-1
j_call: TRBJ2-7
clone_size: once
cdr3_aa: CASSQGDTSGEQYF
cdr3_nt: TGCGCCAGCAGCCAAGGGGACACGTCCGGAGAGCAGTACTTC

d_call: TRBD2
v_call: TRBV6-2/TRBV6-3
j_call: TRBJ2-1
clone_size: .
cdr3_aa: CASSYSKLAAYNEQFF
cdr3_nt: TGTGCCAGCAGTTACTCGAAACTAGCGGCCTACAATGAGCAGTTCTTC

d_call: TRBD1
v_call: TRBV5-6
j_call: TRBJ1-3
clone_size: .
cdr3_aa: CASSSDRTSGNTIYF
cdr3_nt: TGTGCCAGCAGCTCGGACAGGACCTCTGGAAACACCATATATTTT

d_call: TRBD2
v_call: TRBV2
j_call: TRBJ2-1
clone_size: .
cdr3_aa: CASSINSGSNEQFF
cdr3_nt: TGTGCCAGCAGTATTAACAGCGGGAGTAATGAGCAGTTCTTC

d_call: TRBD2
v_call: TRBV15
j_call: TRBJ2-3
clone_size: .
cdr3_aa: CATSSGLAGGTSTDTQYF
cdr3_nt: TGTGCCACCAGCAGTGGACTAGCGGGAGGAACTAGCACAGATACGCAGTATTTT

d_call: .
v_call: TRBV10-3
j_call: TRBJ2-1
clone_size: .
cdr3_aa: CAISDRGDNEQFF
cdr3_nt: TGTGCCATCAGTGACCGAGGGGACAATGAGCAGTTCTTC